This is a list of T cell receptor beta chains from one sample in a study of radiotherapy plus CTLA-4 blockade in lung cancer. TCRdb keeps only in-frame clones here, not all; method: immunoSEQ multiplex PCR. The table has approximately 14,000 clones, about 70% seen once; the top ten hold roughly 50%. Sample: peripheral blood, taken from a patient treated with radiotherapy plus ipilimumab. All receptors derive from a human donor with non-small cell lung cancer whose response to radiotherapy plus ipilimumab could not be evaluated. Both conserved end residues are part of each CDR3.

CDR3aa	v_gene
CASRRDAGANTGELFF	TRBV7-9
CASSVAPGMNTEAFF	TRBV9
CASSEDRNTEAFF	TRBV5-6
CASSLNSGNTIYF	TRBV7-9
CASSAQTSGGGETQYF	TRBV19
CASLQGVLETQYF	TRBV2
CASSLFGAANTGELFF	TRBV5-5
CASSRGLAGGVTDTQYF	TRBV5-1
CASSGTGGLGGNEQYF	TRBV2
CASSPKIQFTYEQYF	TRBV19
CASGSIRGDGELFF	TRBV5-1
CASSLEEAEAFF	TRBV7-2
CASSLRTGINTEAFF	TRBV27
CASTGRGLPNEKLFF	TRBV19
CARTGFNTEAFF	TRBV21-1
CAWKLTDYTGELFF	TRBV30
CASSRDRSQETQYF	TRBV10-2
CASSLTGRNQPQHF	TRBV11-2
CASSPPSGGPYEQYF	TRBV18
CAISTSGGPNTQYF	TRBV10-3
CAWSIGHYNEAFF	TRBV30
CASIRLAGGTDTQYF	TRBV6-1
CAISGPGQGASGTEAFF	TRBV10-3
CASSITGGGSTEAFF	TRBV13
CASRSDRARGYTF	TRBV6-1
CAWSGDRGAKNIQYF	TRBV30
CASRGDREDYGYTF	TRBV6-1
CASSETLSQPQHF	TRBV6-1
CASSWHLAGGITDTQYF	TRBV5-1
CASSQEAGTSYNEQFF	TRBV4-3
CASSLEGTSGTYNSPLHF	TRBV5-1
CASSLGTRNTEAFF	TRBV5-4
CASSREGEETQYF	TRBV4-1
CASSEAGGSQPQHF	TRBV2
CASSSARGGTEAFF	TRBV5-1
CASSFGGTGGETQYF	TRBV5-1
CASSLGRAYGYTF	TRBV5-6
CASRGQDLSSYEQYF	TRBV7-8
CASSLDPSGATGELFF	TRBV7-6
CASSLTQTVNQPQHF	TRBV28
CASSTGIGDYGYTF	TRBV7-2
CASSRTLQESPLHF	TRBV10-1
CASGFDGGTGELFF	TRBV12-5
CASSQSGTGNTEAFF	TRBV16
CASSLGTSNEQFF	TRBV18
CASRPSGQGYREQFF	TRBV27
CASLVGLAGVTGELFF	TRBV12-2
CASRDRDNTYEQYF	TRBV7-9
CATSLSGGDKPQHF	TRBV15
CASRVATEAFF	TRBV2
CASRLITTSGGGETQYF	TRBV5-1
CAIRRAGGDEQFF	TRBV10-3
CASSSFLTGTGRGGGQYF	TRBV5-6
CASSEETGLSGNTIYF	TRBV6-1
CASGGTGQNIQYF	TRBV6-1
CASSGGDSETQYF	TRBV5-1
CSARGGQGAETYGYTF	TRBV29-1
CASSLEHNTEAFF	TRBV11-2
CSAKGAEAFF	TRBV20-1
CATSFDRNYGYTF	TRBV7-2